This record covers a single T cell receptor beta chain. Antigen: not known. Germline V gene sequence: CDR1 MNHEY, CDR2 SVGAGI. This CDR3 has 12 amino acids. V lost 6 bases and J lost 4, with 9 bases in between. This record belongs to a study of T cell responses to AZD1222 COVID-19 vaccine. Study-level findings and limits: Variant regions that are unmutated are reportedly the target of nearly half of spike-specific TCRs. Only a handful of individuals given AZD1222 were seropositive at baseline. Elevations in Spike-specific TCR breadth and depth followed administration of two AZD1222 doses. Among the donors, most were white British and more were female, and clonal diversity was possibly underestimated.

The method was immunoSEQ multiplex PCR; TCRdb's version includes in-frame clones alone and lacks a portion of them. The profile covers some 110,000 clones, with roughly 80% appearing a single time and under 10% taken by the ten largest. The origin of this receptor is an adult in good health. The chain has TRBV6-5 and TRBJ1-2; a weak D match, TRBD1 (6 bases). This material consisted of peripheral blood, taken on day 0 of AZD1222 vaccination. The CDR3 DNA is TGTGCCAGCAGCCCGACAGGCTATGGCTACACCTTC. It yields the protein CASSPTGYGYTF.